Reported below is one T cell receptor (beta chain). Its recognized antigen is unknown. No base-level quality is on record; no much larger clone is a single base apart. V is reduced by 0 bases and J by 0 bases, leaving a spacing of 11 bases between them. Reading from cysteine to phenylalanine, the CDR3 counts 16 amino acids. The only DNA kept is the CDR3, 48 bases in frame from the first base. CDR1 is given as LGHNA and CDR2 as YSLEER, both from the germline V gene. Libraries came from the immunoSEQ multiplex PCR assay. To provide template for TCR sequencing, every sample had RNA extracted and reverse transcribed into cDNA. SuperScript III was used for first-strand cDNA synthesis, primed with a 2:1 mix of oligo-dT and random hexamers. A synthetic immune receptor repertoire was used to measure amplification bias, and any remaining bias was corrected computationally. On the study's bioinformatics: Raw reads were preprocessed for error removal, and CDR3 was defined according to IMGT conventions as running from the conserved cysteine to phenylalanine. To get clonality, Shannon entropy was normalized by log2 of the number of productive unique TCRs and the result was subtracted from 1. Whether scalp clones were CD4 or CD8 was inferred by matching scalp TCRbeta sequences against CD4 and CD8 repertoires sorted from blood. The source is immuneACCESS, and TCRdb retained only in-frame sequences with V and J called. Part of the clones is not carried over; for the studies checked, unresolved V genes explain less than half of this, and the remainder is unexplained. V and J calls plus clone size are reproduced from that table; the DNA served to infer D and trimming. This sample has about 220,000 clones in its table, and about 50% of those were observed once. The ten largest clones add up to around 1.6% of the sample.

The intended sense of this specimen's time point label: about 4 weeks on oral tofacitinib. Reading the label with the study, this specimen's treatment or condition is: oral pan-JAK inhibitor, 5-10 mg twice daily. Peripheral blood and lesional scalp punch biopsies were obtained from patients with alopecia areata. PBMCs were isolated by density centrifugation and stained for CD3, CD4 and CD8, and CD4+ and CD8+ T cells were sorted on a FACSAria. The sample is drawn from a study of CD8+ T cells in alopecia areata (dated by TCRdb to the late 2010s). About the investigation overall: The treated patients took part in an open-label pilot trial in which moderate-to-severe alopecia areata was treated with oral tofacitinib at 5 to 10 mg twice daily. Human TCRbeta sequencing covered scalp tissue and sorted CD4+ and CD8+ peripheral blood T cells from patchy and totalis/universalis alopecia areata patients and healthy controls. Tofacitinib-treated patients had biopsies at baseline and at 4 and 24 weeks of treatment, with a later scalp biopsy in several patients. High-throughput TCRbeta sequencing was used to examine T cell clonal expansion in alopecia areata in both the C3H/HeJ mouse model and human patients. Scalp clonality was compared among normal scalp (n=4), patchy alopecia areata scalp (n=8), and alopecia totalis/universalis scalp (n=8). Tofacitinib was administered for 6 to 18 months, and 6 months of follow-up off drug were then conducted to assess delayed response and recurrence. RNA came from the PAXgene miRNA kit for fixed scalp, the miRNeasy kit for PBMCs, and the RNeasy kit for mouse skin. The SALT score, which quantifies the percentage of affected scalp surface area, was used to measure disease severity in treated patients. Amplification of TCRbeta CDR3 regions was done by immunoSEQ multiplex PCR using 35 Vbeta forward primers and 13 Jbeta reverse primers.

The paper's findings and limits, for the study overall: During tofacitinib treatment, many expanded lesional clones stuck around in both scalp and blood, and this persistence may partly explain why relapse happens after treatment is stopped. Scalp clonality and the number of expanded CD8+ clones among the top 100 scalp clones were significantly decreased by tofacitinib. Because the treated cohort was small and had just a single nonresponder, larger studies are needed to establish links between baseline CD8+ expansion and response. Compared with normal scalp, lesional scalp had higher clonality and more expanded CD8+ clones, particularly in alopecia totalis/universalis, a pattern that suggests antigenic drive. Unlike mouse skin, which is dominated by gammadelta T cells, normal human skin has resident alphabeta T cells that are also sequenced, and this complicates analysis of the scalp TCR repertoire. Shared TCR sequences between patients were less evident than in mice, which may be partly attributable to HLA diversity in the patient population.

Material: CD4+ T cells sorted from blood, obtained at week 4, from a patient treated with tofacitinib. The rearranged segments are TRBV4-3 and TRBJ1-2; no D segment can be confidently identified. The receptor comes from a human donor with alopecia areata. The nucleotide sequence reads TGCGCCAGCAGCCAAGATTCGCCACCCTCTAACTATGGCTACACCTTC. Translated, this gives CASSQDSPPSNYGYTF.